This TCR beta chain was captured in a study of shared clonotypes between healthy human individuals. Here immunoSEQ multiplex PCR was the method, and the copy in TCRdb shows in-frame clones only, minus some. The sample lists 650,000 to 700,000 clones, less than 95% occurring once. The CDR3 consists of 16 residues. Trimming removed 0 bases from V and 4 bases from J; junction bases left unmatched: 9. CDR1 is MNHEY and CDR2 is SMNVEV in the germline V gene (reference sequence). Study-wide results and caveats: The study found lower generation probabilities in non-shared clonotypes than in those shared by all four donors. Generally, naive subsets came out with larger estimated richness than memory subsets.

A note on this clone: Antigen unknown.

The receptor was derived from a man in his late teens or twenties in good health. Some clones in this sample may be carry-over from other donors' samples. The material sequenced was memory CD8+ T cells from PBMCs. Documented subset: CD45RO+ cells pooled with CCR7-negative TemRA cells. The chain employs TRBV27 and TRBJ2-7, with TRBD1 matching 7 bases. CDR3 DNA sequence: TGTGCCAGCAGTTTATCACGAGGGGACAGAGAGTACGAGCAGTACTTC. Translated, it gives CASSLSRGDREYEQYF.